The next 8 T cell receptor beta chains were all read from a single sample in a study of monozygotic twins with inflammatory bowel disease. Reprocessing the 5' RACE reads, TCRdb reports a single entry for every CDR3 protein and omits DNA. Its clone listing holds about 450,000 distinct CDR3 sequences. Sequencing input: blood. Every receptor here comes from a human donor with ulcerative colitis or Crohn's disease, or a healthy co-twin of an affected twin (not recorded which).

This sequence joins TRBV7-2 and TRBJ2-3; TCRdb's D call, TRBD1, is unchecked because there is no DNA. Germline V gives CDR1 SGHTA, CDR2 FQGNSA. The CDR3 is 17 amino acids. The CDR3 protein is CASSFLGRGSSTDTQYF.

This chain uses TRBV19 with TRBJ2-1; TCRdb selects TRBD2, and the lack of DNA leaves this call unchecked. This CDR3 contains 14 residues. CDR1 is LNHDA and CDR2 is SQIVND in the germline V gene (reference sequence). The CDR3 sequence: CASSIKGGEHEQFF. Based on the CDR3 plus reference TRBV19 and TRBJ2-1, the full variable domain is DGGITQSPKYLFRKEGQNVTLSCEQNLNHDAMYWYRQDPGQGLRLIYYSQIVNDFQKGDIAEGYSVSREKKESFPLTVTSAQKNPTAFYLCASSIKGGEHEQFFGPGTRLTVL.

The CDR3 loop is CASSPRDSHNYEQYF. The rearrangement links TRBV25-1 to TRBJ2-7; TCRdb's D call, TRBD1, is unchecked because there is no DNA. Germline V gene data show CDR1 as MGHDK and CDR2 as SYGVNS. This CDR3 spans 15 amino acids.

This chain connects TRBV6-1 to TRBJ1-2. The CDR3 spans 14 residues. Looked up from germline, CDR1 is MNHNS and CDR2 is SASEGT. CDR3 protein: CASRDDGGNYGYTF.

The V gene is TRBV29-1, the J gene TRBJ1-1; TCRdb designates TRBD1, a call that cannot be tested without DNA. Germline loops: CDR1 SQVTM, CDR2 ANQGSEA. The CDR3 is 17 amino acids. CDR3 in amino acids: CSVVPPIWTGGRTEAFF.

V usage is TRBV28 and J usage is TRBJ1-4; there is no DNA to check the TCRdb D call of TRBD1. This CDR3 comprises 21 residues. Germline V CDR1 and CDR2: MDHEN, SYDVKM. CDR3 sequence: CASSLWRRGAGERLTNEKLFF.

This CDR3 reads CASSIGTPNVRQYF. This chain uses TRBV19 with TRBJ2-3; TCRdb reports TRBD2, a call that lacks DNA to check it against. Germline lookup yields CDR1 LNHDA and CDR2 SQIVND (reference sequence). The CDR3 has 14 amino acids. Together with reference TRBV19 and TRBJ2-3, the CDR3 gives the full variable domain: DGGITQSPKYLFRKEGQNVTLSCEQNLNHDAMYWYRQDPGQGLRLIYYSQIVNDFQKGDIAEGYSVSREKKESFPLTVTSAQKNPTAFYLCASSIGTPNVRQYFGPGTRLTVL.

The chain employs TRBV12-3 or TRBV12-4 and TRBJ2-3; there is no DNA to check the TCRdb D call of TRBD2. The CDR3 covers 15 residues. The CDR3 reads CASSLVGGEADTQYF.